This TCR beta chain appears in the sequencing data of a study of blood T cell repertoires in COVID-19. In the study overall: Researchers got acute and convalescent COVID-19 samples from the United States, Italy and Spain. The cDNA or gDNA used as material had been derived from T cells, B-cell-depleted T cells, or PBMCs.

CDR1 and CDR2 from the germline V gene are GTSNPN and SVGIG (reference sequence). CDR3 length: 13 residues. Trimming removed 2 bases at V and 6 bases at J, with 11 bases between. Authors' data handling: Cell counts per sample came from amplifying reference gene primers. The method was immunoSEQ multiplex PCR; TCRdb's version includes in-frame clones alone and lacks a portion of them. V and J calls plus clone size are reproduced from that table; the DNA served to infer D and trimming. The table lists hundreds of thousands of clones, about 90% of them singletons. Sample: peripheral blood. This TCR came from a woman aged 18-29 years who had recovered from COVID-19. V usage is TRBV30 and J usage is TRBJ2-1; no clear D gene. In DNA, the CDR3 is TGTGCCTGGAGTCGCGAGATGGTCAATGAGCAGTTCTTC. This sequence encodes CAWSREMVNEQFF.